These 25 T cell receptor beta chains were sequenced from one sample in a study of shared clonotypes between healthy human individuals. Libraries were prepared by immunoSEQ multiplex PCR; TCRdb keeps only in-frame clonotypes and omits some of them. Among 490,000 or so clones listed, roughly 85% were seen once. Material for sequencing was PBMCs. The source is a woman aged 35 to 49 in good health. Some clones in this sample may be carry-over from other donors' samples.

The rearrangement joins TRBV5-1 to TRBJ1-1; D possibly corresponds to TRBD1 (5 bases). The CDR3 loop spans 15 amino acids. V lost 4 bases to trimming and J lost 0 bases, with 13 bases between them. Germline CDR1 SGHRS, CDR2 YFSETQ. The CDR3 DNA follows: TGCGCCAGCAGCCCTGGACGGGGCATGAACACTGAAGCTTTCTTT. Translating it yields CASSPGRGMNTEAFF.

V and J are TRBV4-2 and TRBJ2-2; maybe TRBD2 (6 bases). Germline CDR1 reads LGHNA; CDR2 reads YNFKEQ. The CDR3 loop spans 15 amino acids. The V end lost 1 base, the J end lost 0 bases, and 6 bases lay between the germline ends. CDR3 in amino acids: CASSQVAANTGELFF. The CDR3 DNA sequence: TGTGCCAGCAGCCAAGTAGCGGCGAACACCGGGGAGCTGTTTTTT.

This clone was counted a single time. The rearrangement links TRBV27 to TRBJ1-5; D is uncertain. Trimming removed 6 bases from V and 9 bases from J, with 15 bases in between. Germline V gives CDR1 MNHEY, CDR2 SMNVEV (reference sequence). The CDR3 sequence is 13 residues long. CDR3 DNA: TGTGCCAGCAGAATAACGGCTGGGAGGCCCCAGCATTTT. This codes for CASRITAGRPQHF.

The chain uses TRBV2 and TRBJ2-7, with a possible D match to TRBD2 (6 bases). The CDR3 consists of 13 residues. Trimming took 3 bases from V and 3 from J, leaving 9 bases between them. Germline V gene sequence: CDR1 SNHLY, CDR2 FYNNEI. The CDR3, as DNA: TGTGCCAGCAGTGAGCGGAGGGACTACGAGCAGTACTTC. As protein: CASSERRDYEQYF.

V is TRBV18 and J is TRBJ2-7, with D possibly being TRBD1 (5 bases). The V end was cut by 1 base, the J end by 3 bases, with 10 bases between. CDR3 length: 14 residues. Per the germline V gene, CDR1 is KGHSH and CDR2 is LQKENI. CDR3 sequence reads: CASSPRQGDYEQYF. In DNA, the CDR3 is TGTGCCAGCTCACCACGTCAGGGCGACTACGAGCAGTACTTC.

The chain carries TRBV7-3 and TRBJ2-1; the match to TRBD1 covers 7 bases. This CDR3 spans 13 amino acids. J lost 7 bases, V lost 5 bases, and 5 bases had no gene match. Germline CDR1 and CDR2: SGHTA and FQGTGA. CDR3: CASSPTGMNEQFF. CDR3 bases: TGTGCCAGCAGCCCGACAGGGATGAATGAGCAGTTCTTC.

CDR3 residues: CASSTNLGPGETQYF. CDR3 DNA: TGCGCCAGCAGCACCAACCTAGGGCCTGGGGAGACCCAGTACTTC. This sequence joins TRBV10-1 and TRBJ2-5; D call uncertain. Germline V CDR1 and CDR2: WNHNN, SYGVQD (reference sequence). The CDR3 has 15 residues. Trimming took 6 bases from V and 5 from J, leaving 19 bases between them.

The rearrangement uses TRBV18 and TRBJ1-1, with TRBD1 identical over 7 bases. This CDR3 has 16 amino acids. With 3 bases clipped from V and 1 base from J, the junction kept 8 bases outside the gene matches. Germline V gives CDR1 KGHSH, CDR2 LQKENI. The chain's CDR3 is CASSPEPTGRNTEAFF. CDR3 nucleotides: TGTGCCAGCTCACCCGAACCGACAGGGAGGAACACTGAAGCTTTCTTT.

This clone has only a few counts. This chain joins TRBV11-2 and TRBJ2-7, with no clear D. Trimming took 4 bases from V and 1 from J, leaving 11 bases between them. Germline CDR1 is SGHAT and CDR2 is FQNNGV. The CDR3 extends over 14 amino acids. The CDR3 is CASSSHTESYEQYF. In DNA, the CDR3 is TGTGCCAGCAGCTCACATACAGAATCCTACGAGCAGTACTTC.

This clone was picked up a small number of times. The chain has TRBV5-6 and TRBJ2-5; D is perhaps TRBD1 (5 bases). Germline values: CDR1 SGHDT, CDR2 YYEEEE. Trimming took 4 bases from V and 5 from J, leaving 12 bases between them. This CDR3 is built from 13 residues. The CDR3 DNA reads TGTGCCAGCAGCGGTGACCCAGGGGAGACCCAGTACTTC. Translated: CASSGDPGETQYF.

The chain carries TRBV28 and TRBJ2-5; 10 bases fit TRBD2. V trimming: 7 bases; J trimming: 3 bases; junction bases outside the gene matches: 23. The CDR3 length is 20 residues. CDR1 is MDHEN and CDR2 is SYDVKM in the germline V gene. Here the CDR3 reads CASTPSGSVSPLDHEETQYF. The CDR3, as DNA: TGTGCCAGCACTCCTAGCGGGAGTGTTTCTCCGTTGGACCACGAAGAGACCCAGTACTTC.

The count of this clone is one. The same CDR3 can be traced to other DNA sequences in this sample. The V and J genes are TRBV9 and TRBJ2-5; possibly TRBD2 for D (6 bases). The CDR3 covers 15 residues. Germline V gives CDR1 SGDLS, CDR2 YYNGEE. The V and J ends lost 0 bases and 0 bases respectively, with 9 bases between them. The CDR3 loop is CASSVAGGDQETQYF. The DNA of the CDR3 is TGTGCCAGCAGCGTAGCTGGCGGGGACCAAGAGACCCAGTACTTC.

This rearrangement joins TRBV7-2 to TRBJ1-1; 7 nucleotides agree with TRBD1. Germline CDR1 and CDR2: SGHTA and FQGNSA. J was trimmed by 5 bases and V by 5 bases; bases with no gene match: 5. The CDR3 covers 13 residues. The CDR3 protein is CASSRQGGTEAFF. As DNA, the CDR3 is TGTGCCAGCAGCCGACAGGGAGGGACTGAAGCTTTCTTT.

V gene TRBV6-1 combines with J gene TRBJ2-3, with D possibly called TRBD1 or TRBD2 (5 bases each). Germline values: CDR1 MNHNS, CDR2 SASEGT. This CDR3 has 12 residues. The V end was cut by 6 bases, the J end by 6 bases, with 10 bases between. The CDR3 region is CASRGDADTQYF. In DNA form, the CDR3 reads TGTGCCAGCAGAGGGGACGCTGATACGCAGTATTTT.

About this clone itself: A read error is possible here, since a much larger clone lies one base away. The V and J genes are TRBV7-8 and TRBJ2-2, with D hard to call. This CDR3 spans 12 amino acids. Trimming removed 5 bases at V and 2 bases at J, with 3 bases between. CDR1 and CDR2 (germline): SGHVS, FQNEAQ. The CDR3 spells CASSTNTGELFF. The CDR3 DNA reads as TGTGCCAGCAGCACCAACACCGGGGAGCTGTTTTTT.

The V call is TRBV20-1, the J call TRBJ1-4, with D unclear. V shed 4 bases and J shed 5 bases, with 5 bases lying between them. Germline V gene sequence: CDR1 DFQATT, CDR2 SNEGSKA (reference sequence). There are 11 residues in the CDR3. The CDR3, as DNA: TGCAGTGCTACCTCGAATGAAAAACTGTTTTTT. Protein product: CSATSNEKLFF.

The genes are TRBV10-1 and TRBJ2-5; 10 nucleotides match TRBD2. V lost 5 bases and J lost 6; bases outside the gene matches: 9. The length of the CDR3 is 15 residues. The germline CDR1 and CDR2 sequences are WNHNN and SYGVQD (reference sequence). The CDR3 region is CASSPASGSIKTQYF. As DNA, the CDR3 is TGCGCCAGCAGTCCGGCTAGCGGGAGTATAAAGACCCAGTACTTC.

This clone was seen at least ten times. The chain uses TRBV30 and TRBJ2-7; 9 bases map to TRBD1. V shed 3 bases and J 4 bases; nucleotides not matched to a gene: 10. CDR1 GTSNPN and CDR2 SVGIG come from the germline V gene (reference sequence). The CDR3 has 15 amino acids. CDR3 nucleotides: TGTGCCTGGAGGGGGGGACAGGGATTAAGGTACGAGCAGTACTTC. Protein sequence: CAWRGGQGLRYEQYF.

The chain employs TRBV13 and TRBJ2-2; 8 positions agree with TRBD2. Germline assignment: CDR1 PRHDT and CDR2 FYEKMQ (reference sequence). This CDR3 is built from 15 residues. The V and J ends lost 7 bases and 6 bases, in that order; junction bases with no gene match: 10. CDR3 protein: CASTIGREGSGELFF. The CDR3 coding sequence is TGTGCCAGCACCATCGGACGGGAGGGCTCCGGGGAGCTGTTTTTT.

V and J are TRBV5-8 and TRBJ1-5; D is possibly TRBD1 (5 bases). CDR1 and CDR2 (germline): SGHTS, YDEGEE. This CDR3 spans 18 amino acids. Trimming removed 4 bases at V and 0 bases at J, with 20 bases between. This CDR3 is CASSRSGRVGYSNQPQHF. CDR3 DNA sequence: TGTGCCAGCAGCCGGAGCGGCAGGGTGGGATATAGCAATCAGCCCCAGCATTTT.

This clone was counted ten times or more. This chain joins TRBV11-1 and TRBJ2-3; TRBD1 is a possible D gene (5 bases). CDR1 and CDR2 from the germline V gene are SGHAT and FQDESV (reference sequence). The length of the CDR3 is 16 residues. With 5 bases removed from V and 2 bases from J, the gap between germline ends came to 17 bases. The CDR3 spells CASSQRARADTDTQYF. DNA for the CDR3: TGTGCCAGCAGCCAAAGGGCCAGGGCAGACACAGATACGCAGTATTTT.

This chain uses TRBV10-3 with TRBJ2-2, with D possibly matching TRBD2 (5 bases). The CDR3 runs 13 residues. Between the trimmed V and J ends, which lost 3 bases and 6 bases, there was a span of 8 bases. Germline V gene sequence: CDR1 ENHRY, CDR2 SYGVKD. CDR3 nucleotide sequence: TGTGCCATCAGTGATGAGGGAGCCGGGGAGCTGTTTTTT. Its translation: CAISDEGAGELFF.

This clone was detected once. The rearrangement links TRBV7-2 to TRBJ2-7, with TRBD2 matching over 13 bases. The V gene end was trimmed by 5 bases and the J gene end by 0 bases; junction bases not matched to a gene: 7. CDR1 SGHTA and CDR2 FQGNSA come from the germline V gene. This CDR3 contains 17 residues. The CDR3: CASSLGTSGISSYEQYF. In nucleotides, the CDR3 is TGTGCCAGCAGCCTAGGGACTAGCGGGATTTCCTCCTACGAGCAGTACTTC. The full variable domain, its missing parts supplied by reference TRBV7-2 and TRBJ2-7, is GAGVSQSPSNKVTEKGKDVELRCDPISGHTALYWYRQSLGQGLEFLIYFQGNSAPDKSGLPSDRFSAERTGGSVSTLTIQRTQQEDSAVYLCASSLGTSGISSYEQYFGPGTRLTVT.

This clone was counted a few times. The chain carries TRBV5-1 and TRBJ2-1; the match to TRBD2 covers 13 bases. V dropped 0 bases and J dropped 1; count of bases not matched to a gene: 10. Looked up from germline, CDR1 is SGHRS and CDR2 is YFSETQ. The CDR3 is 20 amino acids. CDR3 in amino acids: CASSLEGLAGTTVSYNEQFF. The CDR3 nucleotides are TGCGCCAGCAGCTTGGAGGGACTAGCGGGAACAACCGTTTCCTACAATGAGCAGTTCTTC.

The chain recombines TRBV5-6 with TRBJ2-3; no definite D call. Trimming removed 2 bases at V and 4 bases at J, with 8 bases between. The V gene's germline CDR1 is SGHDT and CDR2 YYEEEE. The CDR3 is 13 amino acids. Written as DNA, the CDR3 is TGTGCCAGCAGCTTTCCCGGTTCAGATACGCAGTATTTT. Its protein is CASSFPGSDTQYF.